The source of this T cell receptor beta chain is a study of blood T cells in healthy people across ages. This clonotype has a single count. A sample-barcoded 5' primer and a J-beta primer mix were used in a second PCR of roughly 7 to 11 cycles. The authors tagged each cDNA molecule using a template-switch adaptor with 12 random nucleotides. TCRdb independently ran MiXCR on the 5' RACE reads; one entry per CDR3 protein. The sample holds about 1.8 million distinct CDR3 sequences, around 48% seen once. Germline V gene sequence: CDR1 MNHEY, CDR2 SVGAGI. The CDR3 contains 18 residues. The junction had 18 bases not matched to a gene; V was cut back by 2 bases and J by 9 bases. There were healthy Caucasian individuals from Russia, aged 6 to 90, serving as donors.

The sequencing input was blood. The TCR sequence derives from a woman aged 40 to 55 in good health. V gene TRBV6-5 combines with J gene TRBJ2-3; 9 bases agree with TRBD2. CDR3 in amino acids: CASSYEGVSGGALATQYF. The DNA of the CDR3 is TGTGCCAGCAGTTACGAAGGTGTTAGCGGGGGCGCACTCGCCACGCAGTATTTT.